These 5 T cell receptor beta chains were sequenced from one sample in a study of cytomegalovirus exposure and HLA in healthy donors (dated by TCRdb to between 2016 and 2019). Receptors were amplified or captured by the immunoSEQ multiplex PCR assay. TCRdb took this table from immuneACCESS and kept in-frame rearrangements with V and J called. Such tables lack part of the clones; where checked against another copy, unresolved V genes explain under half of the gap, and the rest is unexplained. In this sample the table shows about 60,000 clones, 90% to 96% of which occur a single time. 1% to 1.5% of the sample comes from the top ten. The specimen sequenced was PBMCs. The receptors were sampled from a woman between 18 and 29 years old in good health and CMV-seronegative.

This rearrangement joins TRBV25-1 to TRBJ2-7, with 7 bases that match TRBD2. The CDR3 loop spans 12 amino acids. Germline V CDR1 and CDR2: MGHDK, SYGVNS. Trimming took 10 bases from V and 5 from J; bases not matched to a gene: 8. CDR3 sequence: CATGGREDEQYF. Here the CDR3 DNA reads TGTGCCACCGGGGGGAGGGAGGACGAGCAGTACTTC.

The V call is TRBV7-2, the J call TRBJ2-3; 7 bases agree with TRBD2. The CDR3 loop spans 15 amino acids. Germline V lookup: CDR1 SGHTA, CDR2 FQGNSA. V was clipped by 2 bases and J by 5 bases; unmatched bases: 7. The CDR3 reads CASSLLAGAGDTQYF. The CDR3, as DNA: TGTGCCAGCAGCTTATTGGCGGGAGCGGGAGATACGCAGTATTTT.

V and J are TRBV27 and TRBJ2-7, with D perhaps TRBD1 (6 bases). Germline V gives CDR1 MNHEY, CDR2 SMNVEV (reference sequence). Trimming left V 5 bases short and J 2 bases short, with 19 bases between. The CDR3 totals 16 residues. The CDR3: CASSPFPPGAAYEQYF. The CDR3 DNA reads TGTGCCAGCAGTCCGTTTCCCCCAGGGGCCGCCTACGAGCAGTACTTC.

V and J are TRBV9 and TRBJ2-1; 13 bases line up with TRBD2. Trimming took 4 bases from V and 8 from J; bases not matched to a gene: 6. The germline CDR1 and CDR2 sequences are SGDLS and YYNGEE. This CDR3 region has 15 residues. CDR3 loop: CASSTRLAGGHEQFF. The DNA for the CDR3 is TGTGCCAGCAGCACCCGACTAGCGGGGGGCCATGAGCAGTTCTTC.

This clone was counted once. The rearrangement joins TRBV7-9 to TRBJ2-4; tentative D call: TRBD2 (5 bases). V was clipped by 4 bases and J by 3 bases, with 13 bases between them. Germline V gene lookup returns CDR1 SEHNR and CDR2 FQNEAQ (reference sequence). The CDR3 loop spans 15 amino acids. In DNA, the CDR3 is TGTGCCAGCAGCTCAACCCCCCGGGGCAAAAACATTCAGTACTTC. It translates to CASSSTPRGKNIQYF.